This TCR beta chain is from a study of T cell changes during pregnancy in multiple sclerosis. V lost 0 bases and J 1 base, leaving 7 bases between the germline ends. Per the germline V gene, CDR1 is LGHNA and CDR2 is YSLEER. This CDR3 comprises 16 residues. The repertoire was sequenced with immunoSEQ multiplex PCR; TCRdb's copy has only in-frame clones and lacks some. This sample has about 57,000 clones, with 75% to 90% found just once. This clone was seen more than once but under ten times. This clonotype was sampled from a female donor with multiple sclerosis, enrolled in a pregnancy study. The sequencing here drew on peripheral blood, taken after pregnancy. The chain carries TRBV4-3 and TRBJ2-6; D unclear. The CDR3 sequence: CASSQESGSGANVLTF. Written as DNA, the CDR3 is TGCGCCAGCAGCCAAGAATCGGGTTCTGGGGCCAACGTCCTGACTTTC.